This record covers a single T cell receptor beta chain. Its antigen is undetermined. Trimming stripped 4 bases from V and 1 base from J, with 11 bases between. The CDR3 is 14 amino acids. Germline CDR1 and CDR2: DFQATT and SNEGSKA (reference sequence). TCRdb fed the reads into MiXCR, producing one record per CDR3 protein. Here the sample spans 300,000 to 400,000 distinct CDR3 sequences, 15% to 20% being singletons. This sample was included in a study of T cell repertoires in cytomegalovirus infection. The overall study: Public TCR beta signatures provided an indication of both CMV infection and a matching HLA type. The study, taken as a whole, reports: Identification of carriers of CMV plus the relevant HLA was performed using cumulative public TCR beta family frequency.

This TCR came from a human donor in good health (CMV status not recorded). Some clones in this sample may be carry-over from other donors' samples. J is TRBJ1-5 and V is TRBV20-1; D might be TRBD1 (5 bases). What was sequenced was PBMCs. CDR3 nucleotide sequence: TGCAGTGCTACACTCACAGGCAGCAATCAGCCCCAGCATTTT. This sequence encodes CSATLTGSNQPQHF.